One and the same sample provided the 13 T cell receptor beta chains below, sequenced in a study of spatial heterogeneity in lung cancer. Time point given: sample taken at primary tumor resection. No cell sorting; template was whole RNA from tumor, lung tissue or PBMC. TCRdb called the 5' RACE reads again in MiXCR, with one record for every CDR3 protein. The table has 95,000 or so distinct CDR3 sequences, approximately 8.2% seen once; the top ten hold 6.9%. Material: PBMCs, obtained at surgery. The origin of the receptors is a male donor with early-stage non-small cell lung cancer.

This chain links TRBV5-5 with TRBJ1-1, with D uncertain. Germline V gene sequence: CDR1 SGHKS, CDR2 YYEKEE (reference sequence). Trimming removed 0 bases at V and 1 base at J, with 7 bases between. This CDR3 is built from 14 residues. The CDR3 region is CASSLGSQNTEAFF. The CDR3 nucleotides read TGTGCCAGCAGCTTGGGGTCGCAGAACACTGAAGCTTTCTTT.

This clonotype occurred many times. The chain uses TRBV4-3 and TRBJ2-3; D gene unclear. Germline V CDR1 and CDR2: LGHNA, YSLEER. CDR3 length: 13 amino acids. The V gene lost 6 bases and the J gene lost 1 base, with 8 bases spanning the gap. As DNA, the CDR3 is TGCGCCAGCAGTCTCAAGGGCACAGATACGCAGTATTTT. This gives the protein CASSLKGTDTQYF.

This clonotype was detected many times. The chain links TRBV2 to TRBJ1-1; the match to TRBD1 covers 9 bases. Trimming at V came to 4 bases and at J to 3 bases, leaving 3 bases not matched to a gene. Germline CDR1 SNHLY, CDR2 FYNNEI. The CDR3 runs to 14 residues. DNA of the CDR3: TGTGCCAGCAGTGTACAGGGGGCTGACACTGAAGCTTTCTTT. Translated: CASSVQGADTEAFF.

The chain uses TRBV5-1 and TRBJ1-4; the D is unclear. The CDR3 totals 14 residues. Germline V gene data show CDR1 as SGHRS and CDR2 as YFSETQ. V lost 5 bases to trimming and J lost 0 bases, with 8 bases between them. CDR3 region: CASRAGATNEKLFF. In DNA, the CDR3 is TGCGCCAGCAGAGCCGGGGCAACTAATGAAAAACTGTTTTTT.

The CDR3 region has the DNA TGCAGTGCAGCCCCGGGACAGAGCTATGGCTACACCTTC. Translation gives CSAAPGQSYGYTF. This chain connects TRBV20-1 to TRBJ1-2, with 7 bases lining up with TRBD1. The junction had 8 bases not matched to a gene; V was cut back by 6 bases and J by 4 bases. This CDR3 spans 13 amino acids. Germline lookup yields CDR1 DFQATT and CDR2 SNEGSKA (reference sequence).

The chain couples TRBV24-1 to TRBJ2-1; 8 positions agree with TRBD2. J was trimmed by 3 bases and V by 0 bases; bases with no gene match: 3. From germline, CDR1 is KGHDR and CDR2 SFDVKD. The CDR3 sequence is 16 residues long. Here the CDR3 reads CATSDLGRGDYNEQFF. DNA for the CDR3: TGTGCCACCAGTGATTTGGGGCGGGGGGACTACAATGAGCAGTTCTTC.

In this sample, this clonotype turned up a few times. This chain links TRBV28 with TRBJ1-1; 10 nucleotides line up with TRBD1. The V gene's germline CDR1 is MDHEN and CDR2 SYDVKM. Trimming took 6 bases from V and 5 from J; bases not matched to a gene: 6. CDR3 length equals 14 residues. CDR3 sequence reads: CASRIGDRGTEAFF. Written as DNA, the CDR3 is TGTGCCAGCAGAATAGGGGACAGGGGTACTGAAGCTTTCTTT.

This clonotype has more than one count but fewer than ten. The V call is TRBV20-1, the J call TRBJ2-7, with D hard to call. The germline V and J ends were trimmed by 2 bases and 7 bases, with 9 bases remaining between them. The CDR3 has 11 residues. CDR1 DFQATT and CDR2 SNEGSKA come from the germline V gene (reference sequence). The CDR3 protein is CSARSLGEQYF. CDR3 coding DNA: TGCAGTGCTAGATCGCTGGGGGAGCAGTACTTC.

This chain connects TRBV29-1 to TRBJ2-2, with D maybe TRBD2 (5 bases). Germline V gene lookup returns CDR1 SQVTM and CDR2 ANQGSEA. This CDR3 region has 13 residues. V was clipped by 7 bases and J by 4 bases, with 13 bases between them. The CDR3 DNA sequence: TGCAGCGCAACGAGGGTGGCCACCGGGGAGCTGTTTTTT. It codes for CSATRVATGELFF.

V is TRBV5-1 and J is TRBJ2-3; weak D call: TRBD2 (5 bases). The CDR3 loop spans 12 amino acids. Germline V lookup: CDR1 SGHRS, CDR2 YFSETQ. V shed 4 bases and J shed 5 bases, with 8 bases lying between them. In DNA form, the CDR3 reads TGCGCCAGCAGCATTGGACTAGATACGCAGTATTTT. It encodes CASSIGLDTQYF.

This clonotype was counted between two and nine times. This chain connects TRBV2 to TRBJ2-7; D remains ambiguous. V gave up 7 bases and J gave up 5 bases, with 15 bases separating them. The CDR3 contains 13 residues. Germline V CDR1 and CDR2: SNHLY, FYNNEI. This chain's CDR3 is CASTGQERDEQYF. The CDR3 DNA is TGTGCCAGCACCGGGCAGGAGCGAGACGAGCAGTACTTC.

Concerning this clonotype itself: A much larger clone sits a single nucleotide away, making a read error possible. V gene TRBV7-2 combines with J gene TRBJ2-7; D gene uncertain. Germline V gene data show CDR1 as SGHTA and CDR2 as FQGNSA. The CDR3 spans 13 residues. The CDR3 sequence: CGSSLSWAYEQYF. As DNA, the CDR3 is TGTGGCAGCAGCTTAAGTTGGGCCTACGAGCAGTACTTC.

As for this clonotype: Possible read error: a much larger clone is one base away. V and J are TRBV29-1 and TRBJ2-5; a weak D match, TRBD2 (6 bases). The germline V gene has CDR1 SQVTM and CDR2 ANQGSEA. The CDR3 loop spans 12 amino acids. The chain's CDR3 is CIVVAGKETQYF. The CDR3 coding sequence is TGCATCGTTGTGGCGGGGAAGGAGACCCAGTACTTC. Full variable domain (rest looked up from reference TRBV29-1 and TRBJ2-5): SAVISQKPSRDICQRGTSLTIQCQVDSQVTMMFWYRQQPGQSLTLIATANQGSEATYESGFVIDKFPISRPNLTFSTLTVSNMSPEDSSIYLCIVVAGKETQYFGPGTRLLVL.